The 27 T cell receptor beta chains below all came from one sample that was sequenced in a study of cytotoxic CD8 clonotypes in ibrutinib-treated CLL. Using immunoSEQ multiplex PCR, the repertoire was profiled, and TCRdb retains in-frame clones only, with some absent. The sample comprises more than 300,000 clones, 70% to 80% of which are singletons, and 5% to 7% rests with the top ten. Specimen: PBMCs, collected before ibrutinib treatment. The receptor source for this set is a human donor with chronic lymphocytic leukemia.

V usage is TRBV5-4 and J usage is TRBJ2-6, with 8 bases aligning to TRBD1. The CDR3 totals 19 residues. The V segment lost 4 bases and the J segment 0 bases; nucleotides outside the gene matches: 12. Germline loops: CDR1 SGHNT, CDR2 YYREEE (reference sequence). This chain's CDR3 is CASSRRPWTGSSGANVLTF. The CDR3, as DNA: TGTGCCAGCAGCCGAAGACCTTGGACAGGGAGCTCTGGGGCCAACGTCCTGACTTTC.

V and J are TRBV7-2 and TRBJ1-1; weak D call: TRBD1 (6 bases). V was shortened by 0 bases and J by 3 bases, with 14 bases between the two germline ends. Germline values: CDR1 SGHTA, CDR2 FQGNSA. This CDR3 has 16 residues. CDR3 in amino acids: CASSLAGPGVYTEAFF. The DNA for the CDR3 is TGTGCCAGCAGCTTAGCGGGTCCAGGGGTTTACACTGAAGCTTTCTTT.

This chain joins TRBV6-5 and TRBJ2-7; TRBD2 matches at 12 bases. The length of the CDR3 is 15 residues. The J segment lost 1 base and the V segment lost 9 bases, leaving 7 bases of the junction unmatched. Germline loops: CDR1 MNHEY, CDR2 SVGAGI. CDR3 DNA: TGTGCCAGTCGAAGGACTAGCGGGGAGTCCTACGAGCAGTACTTC. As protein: CASRRTSGESYEQYF.

The DNA for the CDR3 is TGTGCCAGCAGCTTGGCTGGCAGGATGGCCTACGAGCAGTACTTC. Its translation: CASSLAGRMAYEQYF. The chain joins TRBV5-5 to TRBJ2-7; D unresolved. The CDR3 totals 15 residues. V lost 0 bases and J 2 bases, leaving 12 bases between the germline ends. Germline V gene data show CDR1 as SGHKS and CDR2 as YYEKEE (reference sequence). Together with reference TRBV5-5 and TRBJ2-7, the CDR3 gives the full variable domain: DAGVTQSPTHLIKTRGQQVTLRCSPISGHKSVSWYQQVLGQGPQFIFQYYEKEERGRGNFPDRFSARQFPNYSSELNVNALLLGDSALYLCASSLAGRMAYEQYFGPGTRLTVT.

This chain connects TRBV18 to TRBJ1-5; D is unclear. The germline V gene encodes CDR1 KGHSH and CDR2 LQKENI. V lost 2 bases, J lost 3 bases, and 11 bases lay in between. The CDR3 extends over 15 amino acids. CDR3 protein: CASSPNYGDNQPQHF. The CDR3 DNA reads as TGTGCCAGCTCACCAAATTACGGGGACAATCAGCCCCAGCATTTT.

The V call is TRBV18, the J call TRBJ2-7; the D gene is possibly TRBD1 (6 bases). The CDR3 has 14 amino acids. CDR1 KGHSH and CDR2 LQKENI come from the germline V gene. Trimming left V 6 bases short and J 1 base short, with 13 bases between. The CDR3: CASSLTGRSYEQYF. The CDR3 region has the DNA TGTGCCAGCTCGCTGACAGGTCGATCCTACGAGCAGTACTTC.

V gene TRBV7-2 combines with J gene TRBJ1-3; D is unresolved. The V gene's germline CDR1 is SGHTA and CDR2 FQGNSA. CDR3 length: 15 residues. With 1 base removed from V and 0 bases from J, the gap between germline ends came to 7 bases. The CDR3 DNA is TGTGCCAGCAGCTTAGATTTCGGCTCTGGAAACACCATATATTTT. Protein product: CASSLDFGSGNTIYF.

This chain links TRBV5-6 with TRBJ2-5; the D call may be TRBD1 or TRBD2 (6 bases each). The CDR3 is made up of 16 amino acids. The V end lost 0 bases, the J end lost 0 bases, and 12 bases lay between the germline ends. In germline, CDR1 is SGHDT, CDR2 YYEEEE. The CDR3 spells CASSLARGPDQETQYF. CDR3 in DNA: TGTGCCAGCAGCTTGGCCCGGGGGCCGGACCAAGAGACCCAGTACTTC.

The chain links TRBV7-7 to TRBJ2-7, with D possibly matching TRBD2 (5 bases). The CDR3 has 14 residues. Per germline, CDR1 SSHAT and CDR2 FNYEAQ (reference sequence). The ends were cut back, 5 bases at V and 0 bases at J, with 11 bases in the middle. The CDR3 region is CASSPQRNSYEQYF. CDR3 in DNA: TGTGCCAGCAGCCCCCAGCGGAACTCCTACGAGCAGTACTTC.

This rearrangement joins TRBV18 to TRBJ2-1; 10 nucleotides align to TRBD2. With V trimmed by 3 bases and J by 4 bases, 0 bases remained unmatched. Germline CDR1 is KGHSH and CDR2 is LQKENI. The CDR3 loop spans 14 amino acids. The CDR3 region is CASSPSGGYNEQFF. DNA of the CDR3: TGTGCCAGCTCACCTAGCGGGGGGTACAATGAGCAGTTCTTC.

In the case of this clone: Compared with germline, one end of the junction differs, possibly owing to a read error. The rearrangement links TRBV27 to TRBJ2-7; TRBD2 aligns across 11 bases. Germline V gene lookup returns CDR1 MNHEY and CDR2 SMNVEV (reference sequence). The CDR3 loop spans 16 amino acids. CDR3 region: CASSISLAGVFGEQYF. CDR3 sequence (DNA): TGTGCCAGCAGTATATCACTAGCGGGAGTTTTTGGCGAGCAGTACTTC.

The CDR3, as DNA: TGTGCCAGCAGCTTAGGGACAGTCAGCACAGATACGCAGTATTTT. Its translation is CASSLGTVSTDTQYF. The chain couples TRBV7-2 to TRBJ2-3, with a tentative D call TRBD1 (6 bases). The V end lost 1 base, the J end lost 0 bases, and 8 bases lay between the germline ends. The germline V gene has CDR1 SGHTA and CDR2 FQGNSA. This CDR3 region has 15 residues.

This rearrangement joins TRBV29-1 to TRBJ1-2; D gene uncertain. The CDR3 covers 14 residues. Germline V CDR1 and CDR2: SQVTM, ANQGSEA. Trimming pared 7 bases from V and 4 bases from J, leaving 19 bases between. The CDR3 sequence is CSDNSPIDGYGYTF. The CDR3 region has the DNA TGCAGCGACAACAGCCCTATTGATGGCTATGGCTACACCTTC.

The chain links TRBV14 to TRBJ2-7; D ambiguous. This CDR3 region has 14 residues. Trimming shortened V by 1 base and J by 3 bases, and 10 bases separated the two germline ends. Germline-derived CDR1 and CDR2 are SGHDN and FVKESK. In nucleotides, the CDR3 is TGTGCCAGCAGCCAAGGACTGGCTCTCTACGAGCAGTACTTC. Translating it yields CASSQGLALYEQYF.

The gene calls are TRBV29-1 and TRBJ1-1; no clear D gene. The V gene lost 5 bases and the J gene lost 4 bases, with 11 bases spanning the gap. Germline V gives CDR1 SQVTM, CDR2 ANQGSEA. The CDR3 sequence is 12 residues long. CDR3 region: CSVPKGGTEAFF. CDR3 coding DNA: TGCAGCGTTCCCAAGGGCGGCACTGAAGCTTTCTTT.

The CDR3: CASNPAVYGYTF. The CDR3 nucleotides are TGTGCCAGCAACCCGGCGGTCTATGGCTACACCTTC. The chain couples TRBV7-3 to TRBJ1-2; no firm D call. V lost 7 bases, J lost 4 bases, and 10 bases lay in between. CDR1 is SGHTA, CDR2 FQGTGA, per germline. This CDR3 has 12 residues.

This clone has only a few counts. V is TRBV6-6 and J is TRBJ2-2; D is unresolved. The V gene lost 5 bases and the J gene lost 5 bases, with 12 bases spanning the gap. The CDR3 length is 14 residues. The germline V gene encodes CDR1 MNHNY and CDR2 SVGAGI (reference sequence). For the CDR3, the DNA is TGTGCCAGCAGTCAGACGGTGGGGACCGGGGAGCTGTTTTTT. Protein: CASSQTVGTGELFF.

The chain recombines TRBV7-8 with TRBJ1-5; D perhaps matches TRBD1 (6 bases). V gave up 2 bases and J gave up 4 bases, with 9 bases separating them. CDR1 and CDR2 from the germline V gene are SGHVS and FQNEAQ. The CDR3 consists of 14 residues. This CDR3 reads CASSLKQGNQPQHF. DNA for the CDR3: TGTGCCAGCAGCTTAAAACAGGGTAATCAGCCCCAGCATTTT.

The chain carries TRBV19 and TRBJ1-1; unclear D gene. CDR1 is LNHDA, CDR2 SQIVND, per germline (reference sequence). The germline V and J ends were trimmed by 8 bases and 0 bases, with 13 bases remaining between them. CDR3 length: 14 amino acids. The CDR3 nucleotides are TGTGCCAGTCAGCGTTACGGGCTGAACACTGAAGCTTTCTTT. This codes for CASQRYGLNTEAFF. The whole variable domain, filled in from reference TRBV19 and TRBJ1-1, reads DGGITQSPKYLFRKEGQNVTLSCEQNLNHDAMYWYRQDPGQGLRLIYYSQIVNDFQKGDIAEGYSVSREKKESFPLTVTSAQKNPTAFYLCASQRYGLNTEAFFGQGTRLTVV.

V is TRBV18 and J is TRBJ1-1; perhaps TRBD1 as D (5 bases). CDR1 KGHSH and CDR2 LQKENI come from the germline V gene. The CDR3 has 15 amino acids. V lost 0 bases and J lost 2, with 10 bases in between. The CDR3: CASSPPGVLNTEAFF. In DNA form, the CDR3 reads TGTGCCAGCTCACCACCAGGGGTTCTTAACACTGAAGCTTTCTTT.

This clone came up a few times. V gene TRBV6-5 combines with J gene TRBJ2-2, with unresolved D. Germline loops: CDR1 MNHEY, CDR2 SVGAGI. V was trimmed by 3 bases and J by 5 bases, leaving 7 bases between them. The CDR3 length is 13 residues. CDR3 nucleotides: TGTGCCAGCAGTTATAGATCTACCGGGGAGCTGTTTTTT. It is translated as CASSYRSTGELFF.

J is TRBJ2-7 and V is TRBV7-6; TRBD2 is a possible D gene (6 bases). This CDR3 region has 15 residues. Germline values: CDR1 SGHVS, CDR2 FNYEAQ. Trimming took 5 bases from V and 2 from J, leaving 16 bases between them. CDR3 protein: CASSAIRDLAYEQYF. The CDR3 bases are TGTGCCAGCAGCGCAATCCGGGACTTAGCCTACGAGCAGTACTTC.

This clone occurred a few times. This chain's CDR3 is CASSQSLPGTGSYEQYF. The CDR3 DNA reads as TGTGCCAGCAGCCAATCCTTACCCGGGACTGGCTCCTACGAGCAGTACTTC. V and J are TRBV4-2 and TRBJ2-7, with D maybe TRBD2 (6 bases). Germline CDR1 is LGHNA and CDR2 is YNFKEQ. V lost 2 bases to trimming and J lost 0 bases, with 17 bases between them. The CDR3 spans 17 residues.

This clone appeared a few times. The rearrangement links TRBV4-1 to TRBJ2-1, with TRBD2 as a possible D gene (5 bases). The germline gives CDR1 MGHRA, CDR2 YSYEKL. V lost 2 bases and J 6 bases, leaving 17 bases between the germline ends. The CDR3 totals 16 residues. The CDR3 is CASSQISDGDGNEQFF. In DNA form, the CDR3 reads TGCGCCAGCAGCCAAATTTCGGACGGGGATGGCAATGAGCAGTTCTTC.

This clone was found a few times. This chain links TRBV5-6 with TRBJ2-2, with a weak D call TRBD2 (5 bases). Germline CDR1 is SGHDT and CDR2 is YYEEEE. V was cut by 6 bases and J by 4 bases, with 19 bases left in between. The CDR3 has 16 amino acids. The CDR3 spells CASIHSGKVSTGELFF. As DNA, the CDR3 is TGTGCCAGCATCCACTCCGGGAAGGTTTCCACCGGGGAGCTGTTTTTT.

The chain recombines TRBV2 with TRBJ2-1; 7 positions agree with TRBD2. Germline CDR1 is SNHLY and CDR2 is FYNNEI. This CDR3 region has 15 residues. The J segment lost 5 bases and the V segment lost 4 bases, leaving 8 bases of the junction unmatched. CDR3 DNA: TGTGCCAGCAGTGTGGTGGGAGGGCCCCACAATGAGCAGTTCTTC. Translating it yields CASSVVGGPHNEQFF.

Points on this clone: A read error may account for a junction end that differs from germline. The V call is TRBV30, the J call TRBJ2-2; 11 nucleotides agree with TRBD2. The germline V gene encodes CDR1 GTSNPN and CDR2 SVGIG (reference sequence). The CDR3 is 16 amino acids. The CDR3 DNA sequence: TGTGCCTGGAGTGCCACTAGCGGGAGAGGCACCGGGGAGCTGTCTTTT. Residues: CAWSATSGRGTGELSF.